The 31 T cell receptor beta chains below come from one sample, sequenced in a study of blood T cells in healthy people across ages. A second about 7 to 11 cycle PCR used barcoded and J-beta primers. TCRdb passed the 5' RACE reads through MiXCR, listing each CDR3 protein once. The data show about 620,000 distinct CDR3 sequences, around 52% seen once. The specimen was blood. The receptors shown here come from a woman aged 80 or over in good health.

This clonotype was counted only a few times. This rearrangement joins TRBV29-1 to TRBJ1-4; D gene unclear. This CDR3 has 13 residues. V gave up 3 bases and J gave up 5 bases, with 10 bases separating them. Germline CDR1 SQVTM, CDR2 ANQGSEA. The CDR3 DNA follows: TGCAGCGTTGACACCCGAGAAAATGAAAAACTGTTTTTT. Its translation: CSVDTRENEKLFF.

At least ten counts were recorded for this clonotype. CDR3 sequence: CASSLGPGDTQYF. CDR3 sequence (DNA): TGTGCCAGCAGCTTAGGCCCGGGAGATACGCAGTATTTT. This chain connects TRBV11-3 to TRBJ2-3; unclear D gene. V dropped 1 base and J dropped 5 bases, with 7 bases sitting between them. From germline, CDR1 is SGHNT and CDR2 YENEEA. CDR3 length: 13 residues. Variable domain in full (rest from reference TRBV11-3 and TRBJ2-3): EAGVVQSPRYKIIEKKQPVAFWCNPISGHNTLYWYLQNLGQGPELLIRYENEEAVDDSQLPKDRFSAERLKGVDSTLKIQPAELGDSAVYLCASSLGPGDTQYFGPGTRLTVL.

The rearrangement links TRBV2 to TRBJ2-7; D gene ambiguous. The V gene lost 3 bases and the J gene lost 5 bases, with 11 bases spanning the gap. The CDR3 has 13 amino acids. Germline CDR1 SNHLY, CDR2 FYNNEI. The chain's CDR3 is CASSDERKNEQYF. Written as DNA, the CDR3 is TGTGCCAGCAGTGATGAGCGTAAGAACGAGCAGTACTTC.

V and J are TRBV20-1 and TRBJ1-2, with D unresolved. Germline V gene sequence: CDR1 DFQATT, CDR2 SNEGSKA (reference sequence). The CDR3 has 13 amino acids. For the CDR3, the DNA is TGCAGCGCCGAGGGAGTGGCTAACTATGGCTACACCTTC. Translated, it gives CSAEGVANYGYTF.

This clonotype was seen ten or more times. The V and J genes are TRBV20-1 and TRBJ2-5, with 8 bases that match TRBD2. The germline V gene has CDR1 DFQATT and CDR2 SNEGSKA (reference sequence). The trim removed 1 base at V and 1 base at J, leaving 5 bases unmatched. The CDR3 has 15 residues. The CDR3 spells CSARVASGFQETQYF. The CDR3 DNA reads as TGCAGTGCTAGAGTGGCTAGCGGGTTCCAAGAGACCCAGTACTTC.

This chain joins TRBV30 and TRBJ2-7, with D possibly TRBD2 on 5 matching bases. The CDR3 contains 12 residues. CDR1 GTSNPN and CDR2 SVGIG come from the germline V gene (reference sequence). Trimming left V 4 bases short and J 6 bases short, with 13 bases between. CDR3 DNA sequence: TGTGCCTGGAACAGACGGGGTGGCGAGCAGTACTTC. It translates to CAWNRRGGEQYF.

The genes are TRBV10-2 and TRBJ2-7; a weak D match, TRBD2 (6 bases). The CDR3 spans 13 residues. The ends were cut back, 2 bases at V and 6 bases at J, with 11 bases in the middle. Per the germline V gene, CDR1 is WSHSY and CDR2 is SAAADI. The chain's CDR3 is CASSERGDSEQYF. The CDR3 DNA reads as TGCGCCAGCAGTGAGCGAGGGGACTCCGAGCAGTACTTC.

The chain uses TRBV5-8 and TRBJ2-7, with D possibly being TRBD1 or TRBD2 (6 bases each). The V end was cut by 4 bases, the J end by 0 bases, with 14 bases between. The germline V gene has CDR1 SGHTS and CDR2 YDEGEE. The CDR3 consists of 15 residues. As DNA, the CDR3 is TGTGCCAGCAGCAAAGGAGGGGGAGCCTCCTACGAGCAGTACTTC. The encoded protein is CASSKGGGASYEQYF.

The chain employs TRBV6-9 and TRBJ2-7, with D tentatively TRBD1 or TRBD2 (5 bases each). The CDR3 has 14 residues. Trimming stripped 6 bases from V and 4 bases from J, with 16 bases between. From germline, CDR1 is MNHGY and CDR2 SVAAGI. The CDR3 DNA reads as TGTGCCAGCAGGCGGGCCGACGACAGATACGAGCAGTACTTC. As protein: CASRRADDRYEQYF.

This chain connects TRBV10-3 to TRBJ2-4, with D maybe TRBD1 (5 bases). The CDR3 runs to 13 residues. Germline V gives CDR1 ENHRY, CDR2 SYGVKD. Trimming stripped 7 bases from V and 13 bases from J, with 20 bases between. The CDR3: CAITDTGSLEQYF. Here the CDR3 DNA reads TGTGCCATCACCGACACAGGATCTCTAGAGCAGTACTTC.

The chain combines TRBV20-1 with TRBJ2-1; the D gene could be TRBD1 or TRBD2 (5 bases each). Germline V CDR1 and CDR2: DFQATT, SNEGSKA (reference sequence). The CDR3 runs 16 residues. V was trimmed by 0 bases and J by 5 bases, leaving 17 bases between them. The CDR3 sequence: CSAREVGTASHNEQFF. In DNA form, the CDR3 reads TGCAGTGCTAGAGAGGTGGGGACGGCTAGTCACAATGAGCAGTTCTTC.

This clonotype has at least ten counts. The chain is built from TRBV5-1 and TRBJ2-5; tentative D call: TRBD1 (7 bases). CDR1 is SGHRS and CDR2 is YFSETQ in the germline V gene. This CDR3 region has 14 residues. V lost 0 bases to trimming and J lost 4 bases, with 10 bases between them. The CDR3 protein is CASSLGQGGETQYF. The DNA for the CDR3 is TGCGCCAGCAGCTTGGGACAGGGAGGAGAGACCCAGTACTTC.

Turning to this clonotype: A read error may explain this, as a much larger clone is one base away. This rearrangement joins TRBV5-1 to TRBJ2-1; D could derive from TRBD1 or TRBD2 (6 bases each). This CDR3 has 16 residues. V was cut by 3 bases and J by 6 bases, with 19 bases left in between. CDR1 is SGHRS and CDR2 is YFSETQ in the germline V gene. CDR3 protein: CASSSGAGPTVNEQFF. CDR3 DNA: TGCGCCAGCAGCTCGGGGGCAGGGCCTACCGTCAATGAGCAGTTCTTC.

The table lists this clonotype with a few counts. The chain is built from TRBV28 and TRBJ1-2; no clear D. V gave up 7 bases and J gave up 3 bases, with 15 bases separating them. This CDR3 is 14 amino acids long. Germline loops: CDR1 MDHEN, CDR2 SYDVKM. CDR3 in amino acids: CASTDETSDYGYTF. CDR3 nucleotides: TGTGCCAGCACCGACGAGACTAGCGACTATGGCTACACCTTC.

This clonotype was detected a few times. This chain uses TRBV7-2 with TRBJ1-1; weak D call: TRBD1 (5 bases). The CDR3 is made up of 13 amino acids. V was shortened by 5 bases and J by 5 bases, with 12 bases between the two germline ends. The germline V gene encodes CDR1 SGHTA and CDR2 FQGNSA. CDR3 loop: CASSPFKGTEAFF. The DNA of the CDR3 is TGTGCCAGCAGCCCCTTCAAGGGGACTGAAGCTTTCTTT.

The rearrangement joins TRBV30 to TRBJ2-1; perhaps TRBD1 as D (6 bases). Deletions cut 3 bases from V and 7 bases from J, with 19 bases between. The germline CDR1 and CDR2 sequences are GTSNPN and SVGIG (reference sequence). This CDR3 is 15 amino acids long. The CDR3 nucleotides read TGTGCCTGGAGCCAAACAGGGTTCAGATGGAATGAGCAGTTCTTC. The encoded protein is CAWSQTGFRWNEQFF.

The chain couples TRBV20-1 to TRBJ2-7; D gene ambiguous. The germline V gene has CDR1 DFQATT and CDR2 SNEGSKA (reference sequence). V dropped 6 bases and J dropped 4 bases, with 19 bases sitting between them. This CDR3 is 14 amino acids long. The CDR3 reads CSAIPVVGMYEQYF. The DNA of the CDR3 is TGCAGTGCCATTCCCGTCGTCGGTATGTACGAGCAGTACTTC.

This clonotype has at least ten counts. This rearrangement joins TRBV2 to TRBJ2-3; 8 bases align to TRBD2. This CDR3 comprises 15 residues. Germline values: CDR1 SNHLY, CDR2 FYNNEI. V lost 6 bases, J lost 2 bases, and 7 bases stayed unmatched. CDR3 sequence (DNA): TGTGCCAGCAGGTTAGCGGGGATCAACACAGATACGCAGTATTTT. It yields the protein CASRLAGINTDTQYF.

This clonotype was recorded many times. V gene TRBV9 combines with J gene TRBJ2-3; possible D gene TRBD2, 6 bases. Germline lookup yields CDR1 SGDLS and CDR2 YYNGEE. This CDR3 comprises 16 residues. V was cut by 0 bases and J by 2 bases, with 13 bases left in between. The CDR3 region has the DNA TGTGCCAGCAGCGTAGGGGACTTAAGACTCACAGATACGCAGTATTTT. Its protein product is CASSVGDLRLTDTQYF. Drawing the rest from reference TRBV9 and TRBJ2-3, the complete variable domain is DSGVTQTPKHLITATGQRVTLRCSPRSGDLSVYWYQQSLDQGLQFLIQYYNGEERAKGNILERFSAQQFPDLHSELNLSSLELGDSALYFCASSVGDLRLTDTQYFGPGTRLTVL.

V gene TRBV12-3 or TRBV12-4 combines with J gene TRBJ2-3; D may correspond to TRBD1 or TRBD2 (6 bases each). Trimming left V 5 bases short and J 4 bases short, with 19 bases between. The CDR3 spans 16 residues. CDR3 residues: CASSPLEGVGSDTQYF. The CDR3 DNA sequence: TGTGCCAGCAGTCCTTTGGAGGGGGTGGGCTCAGATACGCAGTATTTT.

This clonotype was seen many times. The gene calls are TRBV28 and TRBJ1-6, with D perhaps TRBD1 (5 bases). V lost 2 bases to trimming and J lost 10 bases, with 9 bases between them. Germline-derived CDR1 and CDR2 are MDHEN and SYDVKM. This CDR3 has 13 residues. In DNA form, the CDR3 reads TGTGCCAGCAGTTTAACAGGCGGCTCACCCCTCCACTTT. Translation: CASSLTGGSPLHF.

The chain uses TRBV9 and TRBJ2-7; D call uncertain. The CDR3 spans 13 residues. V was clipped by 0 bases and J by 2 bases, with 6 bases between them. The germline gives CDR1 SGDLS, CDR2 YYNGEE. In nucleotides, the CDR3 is TGTGCCAGCAGCGTAGACACCACCTACGAGCAGTACTTC. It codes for CASSVDTTYEQYF.

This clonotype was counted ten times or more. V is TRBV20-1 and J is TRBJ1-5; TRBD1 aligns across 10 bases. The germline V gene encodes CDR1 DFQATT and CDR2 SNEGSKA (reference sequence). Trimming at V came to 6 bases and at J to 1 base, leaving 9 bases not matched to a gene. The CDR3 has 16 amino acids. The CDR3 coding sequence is TGCAGTGCAGGATCGACAGGGGGCGGCAGCAATCAGCCCCAGCATTTT. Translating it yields CSAGSTGGGSNQPQHF.

In nucleotides, the CDR3 is TGTGCCACCAGCAGAGAAGTTATGTCTTCTCTGAATGAGCAGTTCTTC. Translated: CATSREVMSSLNEQFF. This rearrangement joins TRBV15 to TRBJ2-1; no firm D call. Germline V gene sequence: CDR1 LNHNV, CDR2 YYDKDF (reference sequence). Trimming stripped 0 bases from V and 7 bases from J, with 16 bases between. There are 16 residues in the CDR3.

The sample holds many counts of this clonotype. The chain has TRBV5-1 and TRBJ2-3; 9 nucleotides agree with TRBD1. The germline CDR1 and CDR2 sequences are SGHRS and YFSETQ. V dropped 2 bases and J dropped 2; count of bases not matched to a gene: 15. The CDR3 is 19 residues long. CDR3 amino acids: CASSFSGTGFGTLTDTQYF. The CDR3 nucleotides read TGCGCCAGCAGCTTCTCCGGGACAGGGTTCGGGACCCTCACAGATACGCAGTATTTT.

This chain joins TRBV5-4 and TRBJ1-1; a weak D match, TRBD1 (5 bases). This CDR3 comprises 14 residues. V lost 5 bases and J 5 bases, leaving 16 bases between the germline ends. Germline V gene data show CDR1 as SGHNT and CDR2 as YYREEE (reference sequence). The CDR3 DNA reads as TGTGCCAGCAGGCTAATGGGACTCGCTACTGAAGCTTTCTTT. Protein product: CASRLMGLATEAFF.

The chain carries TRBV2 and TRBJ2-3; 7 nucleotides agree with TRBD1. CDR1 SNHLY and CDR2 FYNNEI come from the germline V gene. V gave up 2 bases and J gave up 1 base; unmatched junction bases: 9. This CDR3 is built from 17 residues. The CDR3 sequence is CASSESPPGTGTDTQYF. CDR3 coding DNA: TGTGCCAGCAGTGAAAGTCCCCCCGGGACAGGCACAGATACGCAGTATTTT.

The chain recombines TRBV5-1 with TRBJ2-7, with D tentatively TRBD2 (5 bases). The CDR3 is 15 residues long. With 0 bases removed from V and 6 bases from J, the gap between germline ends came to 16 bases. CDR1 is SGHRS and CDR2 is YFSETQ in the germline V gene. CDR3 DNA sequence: TGCGCCAGCAGCTTGGCCCCGGGGATGAAGGGCGAGCAGTACTTC. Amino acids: CASSLAPGMKGEQYF.

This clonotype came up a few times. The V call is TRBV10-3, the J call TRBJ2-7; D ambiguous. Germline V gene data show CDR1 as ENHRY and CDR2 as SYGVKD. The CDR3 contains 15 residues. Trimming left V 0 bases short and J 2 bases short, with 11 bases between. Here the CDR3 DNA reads TGTGCCATCAGTGAGTCGATGGCCGGTACCTACGAGCAGTACTTC. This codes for CAISESMAGTYEQYF.

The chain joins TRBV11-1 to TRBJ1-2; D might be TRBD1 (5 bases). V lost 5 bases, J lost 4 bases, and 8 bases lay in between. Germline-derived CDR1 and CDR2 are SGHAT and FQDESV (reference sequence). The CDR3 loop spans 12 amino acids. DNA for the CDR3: TGTGCCAGCAGCCAACAGGCCTATGGCTACACCTTC. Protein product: CASSQQAYGYTF.

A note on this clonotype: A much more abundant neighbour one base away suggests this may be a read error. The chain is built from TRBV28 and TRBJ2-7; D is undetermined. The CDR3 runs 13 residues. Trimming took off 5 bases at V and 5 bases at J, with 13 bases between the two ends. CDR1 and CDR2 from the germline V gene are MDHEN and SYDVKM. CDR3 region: CASSPPDTDEQYF. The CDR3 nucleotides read TGTGCCAGCAGTCCGCCTGACACTGACGAGCAGTACTTC. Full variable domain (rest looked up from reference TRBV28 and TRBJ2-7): DVKVTQSSRYLVKRTGEKVFLECVQDMDHENMFWYRQDPGLGLRLIYFSYDVKMKEKGDIPEGYSVSREKKERFSLILESASTNQTSMYLCASSPPDTDEQYFGPGTRLTVT.